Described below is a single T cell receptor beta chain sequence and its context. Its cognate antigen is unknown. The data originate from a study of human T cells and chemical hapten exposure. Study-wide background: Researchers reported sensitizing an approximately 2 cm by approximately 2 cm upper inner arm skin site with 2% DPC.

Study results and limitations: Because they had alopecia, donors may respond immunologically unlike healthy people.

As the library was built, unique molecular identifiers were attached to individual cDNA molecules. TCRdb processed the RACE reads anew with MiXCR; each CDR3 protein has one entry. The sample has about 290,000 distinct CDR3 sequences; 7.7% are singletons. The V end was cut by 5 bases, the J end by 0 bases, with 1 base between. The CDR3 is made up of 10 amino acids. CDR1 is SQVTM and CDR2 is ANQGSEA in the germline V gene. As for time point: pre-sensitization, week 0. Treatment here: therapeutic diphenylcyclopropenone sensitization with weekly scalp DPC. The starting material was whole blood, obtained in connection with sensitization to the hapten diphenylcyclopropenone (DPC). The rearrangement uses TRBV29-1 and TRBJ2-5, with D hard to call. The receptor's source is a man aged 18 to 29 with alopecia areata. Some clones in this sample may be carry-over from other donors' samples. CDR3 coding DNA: TGCAGCGTTCACCAAGAGACCCAGTACTTC. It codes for CSVHQETQYF. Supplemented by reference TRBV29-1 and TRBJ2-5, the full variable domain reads SAVISQKPSRDICQRGTSLTIQCQVDSQVTMMFWYRQQPGQSLTLIATANQGSEATYESGFVIDKFPISRPNLTFSTLTVSNMSPEDSSIYLCSVHQETQYFGPGTRLLVL.